Presented here are 11 T cell receptor beta chains from one specimen sequenced in a study of vaccination effects on CD4 cells after COVID-19 (dated by TCRdb to between 2021 and 2023). The ViraFEST assay stimulated PBMC with viral peptide pools and then used TCR sequencing to identify antigen-specific CD4+ T cell clonotypes by expansion. After less than 13 days of culture, CD4+ T cells were isolated with the EasySep CD4+ T cell isolation kit. The method behind the library was the immunoSEQ multiplex PCR assay. Sourced from immuneACCESS, this table was stored by TCRdb with only in-frame sequences that have V and J called. A share of the clones is absent; for the studies checked, an unresolved V gene accounts for under half, and the remainder has no known explanation. The sample yields 30,000 or so clones; roughly two thirds were counted once. The ten largest clones add up to around 30% of the sample.

Their recognized antigens are unknown. Sequenced here: CD4+ T cells from PBMCs cultured with HCoV-229E spike peptides, sampled before COVID-19 vaccination. What this sample's cell subset or site label stands for: HCoV-229E spike overlapping peptide pool stimulation. The receptors here all came from a human donor who received a COVID-19 vaccine.

This clone was counted only a few times. This chain joins TRBV6-1 and TRBJ2-3, with D possibly matching TRBD2 (5 bases). The CDR3 runs 15 residues. Per germline, CDR1 MNHNS and CDR2 SASEGT. V dropped 3 bases and J dropped 1 base, with 11 bases sitting between them. CDR3 sequence: CASSEMARGTDTQYF. In nucleotides, the CDR3 is TGTGCCAGCAGTGAGATGGCGCGGGGCACAGATACGCAGTATTTT.

The chain has TRBV5-1 and TRBJ1-5; perhaps TRBD1 as D (6 bases). Per germline, CDR1 SGHRS and CDR2 YFSETQ. With 3 bases removed from V and 2 bases from J, the gap between germline ends came to 6 bases. CDR3 size: 13 residues. The CDR3 loop reads CASSWTGNQPQHF. CDR3 in DNA: TGCGCCAGCAGCTGGACAGGCAATCAGCCCCAGCATTTT. The full variable domain, its missing parts supplied by reference TRBV5-1 and TRBJ1-5, is KAGVTQTPRYLIKTRGQQVTLSCSPISGHRSVSWYQQTPGQGLQFLFEYFSETQRNKGNFPGRFSGRQFSNSRSEMNVSTLELGDSALYLCASSWTGNQPQHFGDGTRLSIL.

This clone was seen only once. This chain uses TRBV5-1 with TRBJ2-3; possible D gene TRBD2, 6 bases. The CDR3 has 14 amino acids. The ends were cut back, 5 bases at V and 2 bases at J, with 12 bases in the middle. Germline V CDR1 and CDR2: SGHRS, YFSETQ. The CDR3 sequence: CASSRDSFTDTQYF. DNA for the CDR3: TGCGCCAGCAGTCGGGACTCTTTCACAGATACGCAGTATTTT.

This chain joins TRBV21-1 and TRBJ1-5; the D call in the table, TRBD1, was not verified against the DNA. TRBV21-1 is an annotated pseudogene. The CDR3 runs to 16 residues. The CDR3 reads CASMARAGGGYQPQHF. CDR3 nucleotide sequence: TGTGCCAGCATGGCCCGGGCAGGGGGTGGCTATCAGCCCCAGCATTTT.

The chain couples TRBV7-8 to TRBJ2-7, with 10 bases lining up with TRBD2. Germline CDR1 is SGHVS and CDR2 is FQNEAQ. With 1 base clipped from V and 4 bases from J, the junction kept 4 bases outside the gene matches. The CDR3 consists of 15 residues. The CDR3 protein is CASSLVLSGGYEQYF. As DNA, the CDR3 is TGTGCCAGCAGCTTAGTTCTTAGCGGGGGGTACGAGCAGTACTTC.

This clone was counted between two and nine times. This chain uses TRBV7-2 with TRBJ1-1, with TRBD1 matching 7 bases. CDR1 and CDR2 from the germline V gene are SGHTA and FQGNSA. The length of the CDR3 is 14 residues. Trimming cost V 0 bases and J 5 bases; bases outside gene matches: 3. The DNA for the CDR3 is TGTGCCAGCAGCTTAGCTACAGGGGTAACTGAAGCTTTCTTT. Residues: CASSLATGVTEAFF. Filled out from reference TRBV7-2 and TRBJ1-1, the complete variable domain reads GAGVSQSPSNKVTEKGKDVELRCDPISGHTALYWYRQSLGQGLEFLIYFQGNSAPDKSGLPSDRFSAERTGGSVSTLTIQRTQQEDSAVYLCASSLATGVTEAFFGQGTRLTVV.

V gene TRBV28 combines with J gene TRBJ1-2; D gene ambiguous. Trimming removed 1 base at V and 1 base at J, with 4 bases between. The CDR3 has 13 amino acids. From germline, CDR1 is MDHEN and CDR2 SYDVKM. The CDR3 protein is CASSLSDNYGYTF. In DNA form, the CDR3 reads TGTGCCAGCAGTTTATCCGATAACTATGGCTACACCTTC.

The table lists this clone with a count of one. This sequence joins TRBV7-9 and TRBJ1-2; the match to TRBD1 covers 8 bases. The CDR3 runs 16 residues. V lost 5 bases to trimming and J lost 1 base; unmatched junction nucleotides: 9. Germline values: CDR1 SEHNR, CDR2 FQNEAQ (reference sequence). CDR3 in DNA: TGTGCCAGCAGCCCTAGGGTGGACAGGGTTAACTATGGCTACACCTTC. Amino acid sequence: CASSPRVDRVNYGYTF. The full variable domain, rest sourced from reference TRBV7-9 and TRBJ1-2, is DTGVSQNPRHKITKRGQNVTFRCDPISEHNRLYWYRQTLGQGPEFLTYFQNEAQLEKSRLLSDRFSAERPKGSFSTLEIQRTEQGDSAMYLCASSPRVDRVNYGYTFGSGTRLTVV.

The rearrangement links TRBV25-1 to TRBJ1-6; D perhaps matches TRBD1 (5 bases). This CDR3 has 13 amino acids. CDR1 MGHDK and CDR2 SYGVNS come from the germline V gene. Trimming took 3 bases from V and 12 from J, leaving 12 bases between them. The CDR3 here is CASSDRAFGPLHF. The CDR3 DNA sequence: TGTGCCAGCAGTGACAGGGCCTTTGGACCCCTCCACTTT. The variable domain in full, completed from reference TRBV25-1 and TRBJ1-6, reads EADIYQTPRYLVIGTGKKITLECSQTMGHDKMYWYQQDPGMELHLIHYSYGVNSTEKGDLSSESTVSRIRTEHFPLTLESARPSHTSQYLCASSDRAFGPLHFGNGTRLTVT.

This clone was observed a handful of times. The chain couples TRBV5-5 to TRBJ1-6; no clear D. Germline assignment: CDR1 SGHKS and CDR2 YYEKEE (reference sequence). Deletions cut 4 bases from V and 0 bases from J, with 17 bases between. The CDR3 loop spans 18 amino acids. DNA for the CDR3: TGTGCCAGCAGCCCGGACGGGTACTCAAGCTCCTATAATTCACCCCTCCACTTT. Its translation: CASSPDGYSSSYNSPLHF.

This clone was counted only a few times. The chain recombines TRBV27 with TRBJ2-1; the match to TRBD2 covers 10 bases. The germline V gene has CDR1 MNHEY and CDR2 SMNVEV (reference sequence). The CDR3 covers 16 residues. V was pared by 6 bases and J by 6 bases, with 11 bases of the junction left unmatched. The DNA of the CDR3 is TGTGCCAGCAGCCGACGGCTAGCGGGAGTACTCAATGAGCAGTTCTTC. Translating it yields CASSRRLAGVLNEQFF.